One and the same sample provided the 17 T cell receptor beta chains below, sequenced in a study of immune evolution from preneoplasia to lung adenocarcinoma. Measured with immunoSEQ multiplex PCR; TCRdb has only the in-frame clones, and not every one. The sample carries about 7,600 clones, 81% recorded once. The sample was FFPE invasive lung adenocarcinoma tissue. The source of these receptors is a person in their fifties or sixties with lung adenocarcinoma.

The chain combines TRBV7-3 with TRBJ2-5; 8 bases line up with TRBD2. Trimming at V came to 5 bases and at J to 5 bases, leaving 7 bases not matched to a gene. Germline V gene data show CDR1 as SGHTA and CDR2 as FQGTGA. The CDR3 is 14 residues long. CDR3 coding DNA: TGTGCCAGCAGCCCCTCCGGGAGGGCCGAGACCCAGTACTTC. Its protein is CASSPSGRAETQYF.

The genes are TRBV7-8 and TRBJ2-3; 13 nucleotides match TRBD2. CDR3 size: 16 residues. Losses at the gene ends were 5 bases for V and 3 bases for J; bases not matched to a gene: 5. The V gene's germline CDR1 is SGHVS and CDR2 FQNEAQ. CDR3 coding DNA: TGTGCCAGCAGCCTTGGACTAGCGGGAGAAACAGATACGCAGTATTTT. It codes for CASSLGLAGETDTQYF.

The chain recombines TRBV6-5 with TRBJ1-1; D uncertain. The CDR3 has 15 residues. Deletions cut 6 bases from V and 7 bases from J, with 21 bases between. In germline, CDR1 is MNHEY, CDR2 SVGAGI. DNA of the CDR3: TGTGCCAGCAGCCTTGGCTCGAGTTGGCGGGGTGAAGCTTTCTTT. Amino acid sequence: CASSLGSSWRGEAFF.

The rearrangement links TRBV30 to TRBJ2-1; 9 bases fit TRBD2. This CDR3 comprises 17 residues. The germline V gene has CDR1 GTSNPN and CDR2 SVGIG (reference sequence). V shed 0 bases and J 2 bases; nucleotides not matched to a gene: 8. Here the CDR3 reads CAWSVMSGRSPYNEQFF. The DNA of the CDR3 is TGTGCCTGGAGTGTAATGAGCGGGAGGTCCCCCTACAATGAGCAGTTCTTC.

J is TRBJ1-5 and V is TRBV6-5, with D possibly TRBD1 on 6 matching bases. CDR1 is MNHEY, CDR2 SVGAGI, per germline. V lost 9 bases and J 1 base, leaving 16 bases between the germline ends. The CDR3 loop spans 15 amino acids. The DNA for the CDR3 is TGTGCCAGGAGACAGGCGCCGCGGAGCAATCAGCCCCAGCATTTT. Amino acids: CARRQAPRSNQPQHF.

This clone is a singleton in its sample. The V and J genes are TRBV4-1 and TRBJ1-2; 7 bases line up with TRBD1. CDR3 length equals 15 residues. The germline V gene has CDR1 MGHRA and CDR2 YSYEKL. V shed 2 bases, J shed 4 bases, and the junction held 7 bases outside the gene matches. CDR3 sequence reads: CASSQQEGARYGYTF. The CDR3, as DNA: TGCGCCAGCAGCCAACAGGAGGGGGCGCGCTATGGCTACACCTTC.

V is TRBV9 and J is TRBJ2-1, with 7 bases lining up with TRBD1. CDR1 is SGDLS and CDR2 is YYNGEE in the germline V gene. The CDR3 has 15 residues. V gave up 1 base and J gave up 0 bases; unmatched junction bases: 1. The CDR3 bases are TGTGCCAGCAGCGTAAGGGACAGCTCCTACAATGAGCAGTTCTTC. It yields the protein CASSVRDSSYNEQFF.

The rearrangement joins TRBV15 to TRBJ2-3; 10 positions agree with TRBD2. The CDR3 is 16 amino acids. Germline V gene data show CDR1 as LNHNV and CDR2 as YYDKDF (reference sequence). The junction had 0 bases not matched to a gene; V was cut back by 0 bases and J by 0 bases. This CDR3 reads CATSRDSGGSTDTQYF. In nucleotides, the CDR3 is TGTGCCACCAGCAGAGATAGCGGGGGGAGCACAGATACGCAGTATTTT. Variable domain in full (rest from reference TRBV15 and TRBJ2-3): DAMVIQNPRYQVTQFGKPVTLSCSQTLNHNVMYWYQQKSSQAPKLLFHYYDKDFNNEADTPDNFQSRRPNTSFCFLDIRSPGLGDTAMYLCATSRDSGGSTDTQYFGPGTRLTVL.

The V gene is TRBV5-1, the J gene TRBJ1-1; TRBD1 is a possible D gene (5 bases). Per germline, CDR1 SGHRS and CDR2 YFSETQ. The germline V and J ends were trimmed by 2 bases and 1 base, with 6 bases remaining between them. The CDR3 has 13 residues. As DNA, the CDR3 is TGCGCCAGCAGCTTCCAGGGGAACACTGAAGCTTTCTTT. This translates into CASSFQGNTEAFF.

This chain links TRBV9 with TRBJ2-3; 11 bases map to TRBD2. CDR1 and CDR2 from the germline V gene are SGDLS and YYNGEE. V shed 2 bases and J 6 bases; nucleotides not matched to a gene: 8. The CDR3 has 16 residues. This CDR3 reads CASSVVAGGPWDTQYF. CDR3 bases: TGTGCCAGCAGCGTGGTAGCGGGAGGGCCATGGGATACGCAGTATTTT. Complete variable domain (other parts from reference TRBV9 and TRBJ2-3): DSGVTQTPKHLITATGQRVTLRCSPRSGDLSVYWYQQSLDQGLQFLIQYYNGEERAKGNILERFSAQQFPDLHSELNLSSLELGDSALYFCASSVVAGGPWDTQYFGPGTRLTVL.

The genes are TRBV25-1 and TRBJ2-2; D ambiguous. In germline, CDR1 is MGHDK, CDR2 SYGVNS. Trimming removed 1 base from V and 1 base from J, with 7 bases in between. The CDR3 is 15 amino acids. CDR3 DNA: TGTGCCAGCAGTGAATTGAACGGGAACACCGGGGAGCTGTTTTTT. It translates to CASSELNGNTGELFF.

There are a few counts of this clone. The chain recombines TRBV2 with TRBJ1-1; a weak D match, TRBD1 (5 bases). Germline assignment: CDR1 SNHLY and CDR2 FYNNEI. The ends were cut back, 8 bases at V and 4 bases at J, with 11 bases in the middle. This CDR3 has 12 amino acids. CDR3 coding DNA: TGTGCCAGCTCCGGGGGAACCACTGAAGCTTTCTTT. Its protein product is CASSGGTTEAFF.

The chain employs TRBV30 and TRBJ1-2; D gene uncertain. The length of the CDR3 is 14 residues. The germline CDR1 and CDR2 sequences are GTSNPN and SVGIG (reference sequence). Trimming pared 3 bases from V and 2 bases from J, leaving 13 bases between. The CDR3 loop is CAWSGWGGNYGYTF. The DNA of the CDR3 is TGTGCCTGGAGCGGGTGGGGTGGGAACTATGGCTACACCTTC.

The chain is built from TRBV19 and TRBJ2-1, with unresolved D. CDR1 LNHDA and CDR2 SQIVND come from the germline V gene (reference sequence). With 3 bases removed from V and 6 bases from J, the gap between germline ends came to 12 bases. CDR3 size: 14 residues. The CDR3 DNA follows: TGTGCCAGTAGTATCCCCGGTGGTCGCAATGAGCAGTTCTTC. Protein sequence: CASSIPGGRNEQFF. The whole variable domain, remainder taken from reference TRBV19 and TRBJ2-1, is DGGITQSPKYLFRKEGQNVTLSCEQNLNHDAMYWYRQDPGQGLRLIYYSQIVNDFQKGDIAEGYSVSREKKESFPLTVTSAQKNPTAFYLCASSIPGGRNEQFFGPGTRLTVL.

This chain uses TRBV5-4 with TRBJ2-5; tentatively, D is TRBD1 (6 bases). The CDR3 length is 16 residues. Germline CDR1 is SGHNT and CDR2 is YYREEE (reference sequence). V was shortened by 2 bases and J by 4 bases, with 18 bases between the two germline ends. The DNA of the CDR3 is TGTGCCAGCAGCTTCCGGGACACCCCAAAAGGAGAGACCCAGTACTTC. It is translated as CASSFRDTPKGETQYF.

V gene TRBV28 combines with J gene TRBJ2-7; TRBD2 aligns across 10 bases. The germline V gene encodes CDR1 MDHEN and CDR2 SYDVKM. This CDR3 contains 17 residues. V shed 2 bases and J 0 bases; nucleotides not matched to a gene: 7. The CDR3 region is CASSLVGLAYISYEQYF. The CDR3 DNA reads TGTGCCAGCAGTTTAGTGGGACTAGCGTATATCTCCTACGAGCAGTACTTC.

The chain employs TRBV7-9 and TRBJ1-1; unclear D gene. This CDR3 comprises 12 residues. Trimming took off 6 bases at V and 5 bases at J, with 10 bases between the two ends. The V gene's germline CDR1 is SEHNR and CDR2 FQNEAQ (reference sequence). The CDR3 loop reads CASSRTGTEAFF. CDR3 DNA: TGTGCCAGCAGTCGGACGGGGACTGAAGCTTTCTTT.